These T cell receptor beta chains were read from a single sample in a study of PD-1 blockade in classical Hodgkin lymphoma. The method was immunoSEQ multiplex PCR; TCRdb's version includes in-frame clones alone and lacks a portion of them. The repertoire holds 80,000 to 95,000 clones, nearly 85% seen once, with approximately 15% in the top ten. The specimen was peripheral blood mononuclear cells (PBMCs), collected before the fourth cycle of nivolumab. The receptor source for this set is a human donor with classical Hodgkin lymphoma. Both conserved end residues are part of each CDR3. A D gene is named only where the DNA matches it firmly. Size is omitted from some rows. Given values are once, few, many or a class for expanded clones.

TRBV13	TRBJ1-4	-	TRBD1	CASSPGQGGSTNEKLFF	TGTGCCAGCAGCCCGGGACAGGGAGGATCAACTAATGAAAAACTGTTTTTT
TRBV15	TRBJ2-1	-	-	CATSRAPFNEQFF	TGTGCCACCAGCAGGGCCCCCTTTAATGAGCAGTTCTTC
TRBV19	TRBJ2-1	-	-	CASWGRSKNNEQFF	TGTGCCAGTTGGGGCCGGAGTAAGAACAATGAGCAGTTCTTC
TRBV15	TRBJ2-7	-	-	CATSRDGQSSYEQYF	TGTGCCACCAGCAGAGATGGGCAGAGCTCCTACGAGCAGTACTTC
TRBV10-3	TRBJ1-2	-	TRBD1	CAISPFGQGLDGYTF	TGTGCCATCAGTCCCTTCGGACAGGGCCTAGATGGCTACACCTTC
TRBV10-3	TRBJ2-5	-	-	CAISSGLQETQYF	TGTGCCATCAGCAGCGGGTTACAAGAGACCCAGTACTTC
TRBV28	TRBJ1-2	-	-	CASSTGALRGYTF	TGTGCCAGCAGTACCGGGGCCCTACGGGGTTACACCTTC
TRBV5-4	TRBJ2-7	-	-	CASSSGGFGIEQYF	TGTGCCAGCAGCTCAGGGGGGTTCGGAATAGAGCAGTACTTC
TRBV4-1	TRBJ1-1	-	-	CASSQGTTDQAFF	TGCGCCAGCAGCCAAGGGACCACTGACCAAGCTTTCTTT
TRBV10-3	TRBJ1-5	few	-	CAISESGQPQHF	TGTGCCATCAGTGAGTCTGGTCAGCCCCAGCATTTT
TRBV28	TRBJ1-1	-	TRBD1	CASRGLVTEAFF	TGTGCCAGTAGGGGGCTCGTCACTGAAGCTTTCTTT
TRBV5-6	TRBJ2-1	-	TRBD2	CASSLGRLAGGVEQFF	TGTGCCAGCAGCTTGGGTCGGCTAGCGGGAGGGGTTGAGCAGTTCTTC
TRBV5-1	TRBJ1-2	-	-	CASRKELNYGYTF	TGCGCCAGCAGAAAGGAGCTGAACTATGGCTACACCTTC